The 14 T cell receptor beta chains below come from one sample, sequenced in a study of blood T cell repertoires in COVID-19. The repertoire was sequenced with immunoSEQ multiplex PCR; TCRdb's copy has only in-frame clones and lacks some. The top ten hold 13% to 15% of the sample, which has about 150,000 clones, almost 85% seen once. Source material: peripheral blood. The receptors were gathered from a human donor with acute or convalescent COVID-19. The donor label of this sample is uncertain.

The CDR3 nucleotides are TGCGCCAGCAGTCCGGGACAGGGTGTTGACGAGCAGTACTTC. It specifies CASSPGQGVDEQYF. This sequence joins TRBV5-1 and TRBJ2-7; 9 bases agree with TRBD1. Germline CDR1 and CDR2: SGHRS and YFSETQ. The V gene end was trimmed by 5 bases and the J gene end by 5 bases; junction bases not matched to a gene: 8. This CDR3 is built from 14 residues. The whole variable domain, filled in from reference TRBV5-1 and TRBJ2-7, reads KAGVTQTPRYLIKTRGQQVTLSCSPISGHRSVSWYQQTPGQGLQFLFEYFSETQRNKGNFPGRFSGRQFSNSRSEMNVSTLELGDSALYLCASSPGQGVDEQYFGPGTRLTVT.

This chain links TRBV7-2 with TRBJ2-7; D unresolved. This CDR3 region has 11 residues. Germline V gene sequence: CDR1 SGHTA, CDR2 FQGNSA. V lost 1 base and J lost 8, with 6 bases in between. The CDR3 region is CASSLGGQQYF. DNA of the CDR3: TGTGCCAGCAGCTTAGGAGGCCAGCAGTACTTC.

This chain uses TRBV5-6 with TRBJ2-5; TRBD1 matches 8 bases. Germline loops: CDR1 SGHDT, CDR2 YYEEEE. The CDR3 extends over 16 amino acids. With 4 bases clipped from V and 2 bases from J, the junction kept 10 bases outside the gene matches. DNA of the CDR3: TGTGCCAGCAGCCGGACAGGGACTCTAGCTCAAGAGACCCAGTACTTC. Amino acid sequence: CASSRTGTLAQETQYF.

The chain employs TRBV12-5 and TRBJ2-3, with 7 bases that match TRBD2. CDR1 LGHNT and CDR2 FRNRAP come from the germline V gene. Trimming at V came to 3 bases and at J to 8 bases, leaving 8 bases not matched to a gene. The CDR3 spans 14 residues. The DNA of the CDR3 is TGTGCTAGTGGTTTCGGGGGGTGGGAGGCTACGCAGTATTTT. Protein: CASGFGGWEATQYF.

The chain carries TRBV7-9 and TRBJ2-7, with 9 nucleotides matching TRBD1. V lost 8 bases, J lost 6 bases, and 11 bases stayed unmatched. The CDR3 totals 14 residues. The germline V gene encodes CDR1 SEHNR and CDR2 FQNEAQ (reference sequence). The DNA for the CDR3 is TGTGCCAGCGGTCCGGGGACAGGGCTCTTCGAGCAGTACTTC. It translates to CASGPGTGLFEQYF.

The chain joins TRBV7-2 to TRBJ2-1; no clear D gene. The germline V gene has CDR1 SGHTA and CDR2 FQGNSA. V was trimmed by 2 bases and J by 6 bases, leaving 8 bases between them. The CDR3 extends over 13 amino acids. This CDR3 is CASSLSRTNEQFF. In DNA, the CDR3 is TGTGCCAGCAGCTTATCTAGAACCAATGAGCAGTTCTTC.

This clone came up a few times. This chain joins TRBV7-2 and TRBJ2-5; TRBD1 is a possible D gene (6 bases). The CDR3 totals 14 residues. The germline gives CDR1 SGHTA, CDR2 FQGNSA. With 2 bases removed from V and 5 bases from J, the gap between germline ends came to 12 bases. The CDR3 sequence: CASSLRRGYETQYF. Written as DNA, the CDR3 is TGTGCCAGCAGCTTACGAAGGGGGTATGAGACCCAGTACTTC.

V and J are TRBV7-2 and TRBJ2-1; 10 bases fit TRBD2. This CDR3 contains 15 residues. The germline gives CDR1 SGHTA, CDR2 FQGNSA. After removal of 5 bases from V and 8 bases from J, the junction contained 9 bases not matched to a gene. CDR3 region: CASSPQSGGAYEQFF. CDR3 sequence (DNA): TGTGCCAGCAGCCCCCAAAGCGGGGGGGCCTATGAGCAGTTCTTC.

V is TRBV5-1 and J is TRBJ1-2, with 7 bases matching TRBD1. The CDR3 runs 14 residues. In germline, CDR1 is SGHRS, CDR2 YFSETQ. The ends lost 2 bases at V and 6 bases at J; junction bases unmatched: 7. The CDR3 loop is CASSLSTGEDGYTF. Written as DNA, the CDR3 is TGCGCCAGCAGCTTAAGTACAGGGGAGGATGGCTACACCTTC.

The chain has TRBV5-1 and TRBJ2-3, with a tentative D call TRBD1 (5 bases). The CDR3 runs to 16 residues. Germline CDR1 is SGHRS and CDR2 is YFSETQ. Trimming stripped 0 bases from V and 2 bases from J, with 13 bases between. The CDR3 DNA reads TGCGCCAGCAGCTTGGTTAAGGGCAGGGACACAGATACGCAGTATTTT. Amino acids: CASSLVKGRDTDTQYF.

This clone was seen a handful of times. The genes are TRBV4-3 and TRBJ1-5; 8 bases fit TRBD1. V lost 0 bases, J lost 11 bases, and 9 bases stayed unmatched. The CDR3 spans 15 residues. Germline assignment: CDR1 LGHNA and CDR2 YSLEER. The CDR3 nucleotides read TGCGCCAGCAGCCAAGAGGTAGGACAGGGAAGGACCCAGCATTTT. Translated, it gives CASSQEVGQGRTQHF.

This chain uses TRBV5-6 with TRBJ2-7; the match to TRBD1 covers 8 bases. Germline V gene lookup returns CDR1 SGHDT and CDR2 YYEEEE. V was pared by 0 bases and J by 7 bases, with 6 bases of the junction left unmatched. The CDR3 loop spans 14 amino acids. The CDR3 here is CASSLGAGGREQYF. The CDR3, as DNA: TGTGCCAGCAGCTTGGGGGCAGGGGGCAGGGAGCAGTACTTC.

In regard to this clone: At one end the junction does not follow the germline gene, possibly because of a read error. The chain is built from TRBV5-5 and TRBJ2-7, with 9 bases identical to TRBD2. The CDR3 is 15 residues long. CDR1 and CDR2 (germline): SGHKS, YYEKEE (reference sequence). CDR3 loop: CASTLGASGDYEQYF. The DNA for the CDR3 is TGTGCCAGCACCTTGGGTGCTAGCGGGGATTACGAGCAGTACTTC.

The chain combines TRBV7-2 with TRBJ2-1; no clear D. Germline V gene sequence: CDR1 SGHTA, CDR2 FQGNSA. CDR3 size: 12 residues. Trimming removed 0 bases from V and 9 bases from J, with 6 bases in between. The CDR3 is CASSLARAEQFF. CDR3 nucleotides: TGTGCCAGCAGCTTAGCGCGAGCTGAGCAGTTCTTC.